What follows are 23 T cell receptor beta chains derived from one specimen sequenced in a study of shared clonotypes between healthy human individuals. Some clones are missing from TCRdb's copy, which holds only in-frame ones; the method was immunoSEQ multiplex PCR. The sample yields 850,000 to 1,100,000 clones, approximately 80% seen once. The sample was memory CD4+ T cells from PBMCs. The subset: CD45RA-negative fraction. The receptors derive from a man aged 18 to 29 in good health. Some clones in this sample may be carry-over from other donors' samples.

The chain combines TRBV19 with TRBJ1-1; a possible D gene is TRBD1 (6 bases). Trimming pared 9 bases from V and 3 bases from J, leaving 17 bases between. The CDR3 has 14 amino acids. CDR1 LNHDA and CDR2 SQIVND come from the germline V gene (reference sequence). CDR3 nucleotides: TGTGCCAGCAAGATAGGACAGCAATACACTGAAGCTTTCTTT. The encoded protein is CASKIGQQYTEAFF.

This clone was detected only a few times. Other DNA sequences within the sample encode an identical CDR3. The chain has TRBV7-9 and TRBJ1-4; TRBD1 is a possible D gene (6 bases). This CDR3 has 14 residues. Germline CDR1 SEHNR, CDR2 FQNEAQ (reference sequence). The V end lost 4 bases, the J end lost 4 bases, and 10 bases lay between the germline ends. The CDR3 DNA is TGTGCCAGCAGCTGGGGGCAGGGTAATGAAAAACTGTTTTTT. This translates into CASSWGQGNEKLFF.

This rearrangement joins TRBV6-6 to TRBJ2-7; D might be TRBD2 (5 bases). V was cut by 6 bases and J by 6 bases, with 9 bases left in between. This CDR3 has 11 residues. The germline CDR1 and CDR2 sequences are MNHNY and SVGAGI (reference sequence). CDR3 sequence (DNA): TGTGCCAGCAGCACCGAGGGCGAGCAGTACTTC. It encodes CASSTEGEQYF.

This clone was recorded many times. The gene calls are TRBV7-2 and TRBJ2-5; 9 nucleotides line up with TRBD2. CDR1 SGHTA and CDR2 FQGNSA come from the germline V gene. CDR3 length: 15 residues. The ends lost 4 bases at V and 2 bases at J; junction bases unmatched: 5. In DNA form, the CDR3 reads TGTGCCAGCAGCTCTGGGACTAGCAGGCAAGAGACCCAGTACTTC. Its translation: CASSSGTSRQETQYF. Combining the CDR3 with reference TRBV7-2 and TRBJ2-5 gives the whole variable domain GAGVSQSPSNKVTEKGKDVELRCDPISGHTALYWYRQSLGQGLEFLIYFQGNSAPDKSGLPSDRFSAERTGGSVSTLTIQRTQQEDSAVYLCASSSGTSRQETQYFGPGTRLLVL.

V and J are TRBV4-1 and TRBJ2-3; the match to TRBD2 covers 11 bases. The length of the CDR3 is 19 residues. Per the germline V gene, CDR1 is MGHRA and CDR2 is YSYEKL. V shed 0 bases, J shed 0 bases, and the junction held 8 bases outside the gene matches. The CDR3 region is CASSQELTSGESSTDTQYF. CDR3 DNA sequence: TGCGCCAGCAGCCAAGAGTTGACTAGCGGGGAGTCTAGCACAGATACGCAGTATTTT.

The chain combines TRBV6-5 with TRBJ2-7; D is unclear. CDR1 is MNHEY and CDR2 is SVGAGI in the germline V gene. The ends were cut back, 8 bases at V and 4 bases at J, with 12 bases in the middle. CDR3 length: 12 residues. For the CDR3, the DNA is TGTGCCAGCGGAGATCTGCCTTACGAGCAGTACTTC. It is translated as CASGDLPYEQYF.

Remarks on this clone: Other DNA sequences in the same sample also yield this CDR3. CDR3 DNA sequence: TGCGCCAGCAGCCAAGATTCGGGGTATAGCAATCAGCCCCAGCATTTT. Its translation: CASSQDSGYSNQPQHF. The gene calls are TRBV4-3 and TRBJ1-5, with D unresolved. V shed 0 bases and J shed 0 bases, with 9 bases lying between them. The CDR3 has 16 amino acids. Germline values: CDR1 LGHNA, CDR2 YSLEER.

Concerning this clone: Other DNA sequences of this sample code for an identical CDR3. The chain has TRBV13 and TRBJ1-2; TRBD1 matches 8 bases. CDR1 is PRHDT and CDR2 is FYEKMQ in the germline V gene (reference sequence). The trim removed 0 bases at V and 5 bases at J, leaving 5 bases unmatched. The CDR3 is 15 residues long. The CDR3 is CASSLGPGGGYGYTF. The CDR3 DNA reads TGTGCCAGCAGCTTAGGCCCAGGGGGCGGGTATGGCTACACCTTC.

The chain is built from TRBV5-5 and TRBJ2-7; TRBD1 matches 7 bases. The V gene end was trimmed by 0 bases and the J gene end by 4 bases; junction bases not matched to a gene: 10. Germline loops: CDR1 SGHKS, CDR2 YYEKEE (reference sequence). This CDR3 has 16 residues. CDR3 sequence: CASSLDLAQGEYEQYF. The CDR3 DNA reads TGTGCCAGCAGCTTGGATTTAGCGCAGGGGGAGTACGAGCAGTACTTC. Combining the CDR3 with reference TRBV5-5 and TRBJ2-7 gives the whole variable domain DAGVTQSPTHLIKTRGQQVTLRCSPISGHKSVSWYQQVLGQGPQFIFQYYEKEERGRGNFPDRFSARQFPNYSSELNVNALLLGDSALYLCASSLDLAQGEYEQYFGPGTRLTVT.

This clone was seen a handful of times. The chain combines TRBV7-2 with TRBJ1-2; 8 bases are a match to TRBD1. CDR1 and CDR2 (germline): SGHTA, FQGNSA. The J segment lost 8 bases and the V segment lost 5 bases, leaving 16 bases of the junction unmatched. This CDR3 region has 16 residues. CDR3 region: CASSQGQGSLGLGYTF. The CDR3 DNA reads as TGTGCCAGCAGCCAAGGACAGGGTTCATTGGGATTAGGCTACACCTTC.

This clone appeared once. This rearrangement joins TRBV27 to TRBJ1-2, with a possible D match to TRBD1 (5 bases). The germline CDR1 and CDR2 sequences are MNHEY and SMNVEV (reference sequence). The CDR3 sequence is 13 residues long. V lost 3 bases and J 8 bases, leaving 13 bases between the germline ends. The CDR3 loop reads CASSFRGGEGYTF. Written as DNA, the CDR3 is TGTGCCAGCAGTTTCCGGGGGGGAGAGGGCTACACCTTC.

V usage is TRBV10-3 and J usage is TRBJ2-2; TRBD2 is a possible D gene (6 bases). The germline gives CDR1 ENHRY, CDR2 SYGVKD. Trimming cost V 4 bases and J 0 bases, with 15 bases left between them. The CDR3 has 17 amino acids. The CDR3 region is CAISGAGLTANTGELFF. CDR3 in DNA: TGTGCCATCAGTGGCGCGGGACTGACCGCGAACACCGGGGAGCTGTTTTTT.

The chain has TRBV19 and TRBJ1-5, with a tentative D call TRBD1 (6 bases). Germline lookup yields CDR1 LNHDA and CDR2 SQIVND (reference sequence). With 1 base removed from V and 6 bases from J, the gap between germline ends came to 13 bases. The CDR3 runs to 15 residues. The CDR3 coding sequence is TGTGCCAGTAGTATAGGTGGGGGCAATTTTCAGCCCCAGCATTTT. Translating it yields CASSIGGGNFQPQHF.

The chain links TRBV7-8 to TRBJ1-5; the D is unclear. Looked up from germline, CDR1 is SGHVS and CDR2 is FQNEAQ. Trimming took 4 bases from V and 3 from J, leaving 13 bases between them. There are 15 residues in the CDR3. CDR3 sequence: CASSSRRAINQPQHF. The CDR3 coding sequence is TGTGCCAGCAGCTCAAGACGGGCAATCAATCAGCCCCAGCATTTT. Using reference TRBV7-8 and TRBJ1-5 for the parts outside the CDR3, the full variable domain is GAGVSQSPRYKVAKRGQDVALRCDPISGHVSLFWYQQALGQGPEFLTYFQNEAQLDKSGLPSDRFFAERPEGSVSTLKIQRTQQEDSAVYLCASSSRRAINQPQHFGDGTRLSIL.

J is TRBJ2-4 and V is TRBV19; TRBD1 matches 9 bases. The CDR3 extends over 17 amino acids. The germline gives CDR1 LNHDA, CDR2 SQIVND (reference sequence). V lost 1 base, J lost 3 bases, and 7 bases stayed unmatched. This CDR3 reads CASSIAGGQGLKNIQYF. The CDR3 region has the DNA TGTGCCAGTAGTATAGCAGGGGGACAGGGCCTCAAAAACATTCAGTACTTC. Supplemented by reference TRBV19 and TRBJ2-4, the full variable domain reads DGGITQSPKYLFRKEGQNVTLSCEQNLNHDAMYWYRQDPGQGLRLIYYSQIVNDFQKGDIAEGYSVSREKKESFPLTVTSAQKNPTAFYLCASSIAGGQGLKNIQYFGAGTRLSVL.

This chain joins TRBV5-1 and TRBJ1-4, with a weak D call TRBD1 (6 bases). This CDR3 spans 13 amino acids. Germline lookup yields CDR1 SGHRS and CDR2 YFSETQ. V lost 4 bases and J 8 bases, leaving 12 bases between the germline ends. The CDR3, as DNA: TGCGCCAGCAGCATACAGGGTGGCGAAAAACTGTTTTTT. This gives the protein CASSIQGGEKLFF.

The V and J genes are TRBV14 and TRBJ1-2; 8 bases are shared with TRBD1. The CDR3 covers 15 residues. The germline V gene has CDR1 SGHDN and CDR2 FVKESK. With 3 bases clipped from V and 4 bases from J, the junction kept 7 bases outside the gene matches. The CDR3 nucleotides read TGTGCCAGCAGCCAGGGTAGGACAGGGTCCTATGGCTACACCTTC. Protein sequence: CASSQGRTGSYGYTF.

In DNA form, the CDR3 reads TGTGCCAGCAGCCAGCAGGCCGGGGAGACCCAGTACTTC. This encodes CASSQQAGETQYF. The chain recombines TRBV7-2 with TRBJ2-5; D unclear. Per germline, CDR1 SGHTA and CDR2 FQGNSA. The CDR3 has 13 residues. Trimming left V 5 bases short and J 5 bases short, with 12 bases between.

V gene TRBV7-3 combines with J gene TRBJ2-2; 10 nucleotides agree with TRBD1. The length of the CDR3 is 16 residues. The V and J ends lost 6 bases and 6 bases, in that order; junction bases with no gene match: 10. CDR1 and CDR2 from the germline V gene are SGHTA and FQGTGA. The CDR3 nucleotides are TGTGCCAGCAGGCCCGACAGGGGGCTGGTGGCCGGGGAGCTGTTTTTT. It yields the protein CASRPDRGLVAGELFF.

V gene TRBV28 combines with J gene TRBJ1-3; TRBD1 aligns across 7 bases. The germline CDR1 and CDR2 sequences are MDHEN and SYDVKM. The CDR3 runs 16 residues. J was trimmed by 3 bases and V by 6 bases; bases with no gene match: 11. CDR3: CASRIRGREDGNTIYF. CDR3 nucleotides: TGTGCCAGCAGGATCAGGGGGAGGGAAGATGGAAACACCATATATTTT.

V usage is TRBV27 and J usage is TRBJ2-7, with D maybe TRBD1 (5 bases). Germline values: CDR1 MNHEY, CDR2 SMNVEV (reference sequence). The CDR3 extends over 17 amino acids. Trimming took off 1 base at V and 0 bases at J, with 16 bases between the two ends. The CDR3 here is CASSLYGGQPSSYEQYF. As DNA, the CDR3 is TGTGCCAGCAGTTTATATGGCGGACAACCCAGCTCCTACGAGCAGTACTTC.

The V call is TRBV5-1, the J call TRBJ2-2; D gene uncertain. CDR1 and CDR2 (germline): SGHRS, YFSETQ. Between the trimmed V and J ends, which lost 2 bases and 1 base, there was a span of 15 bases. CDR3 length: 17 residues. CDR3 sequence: CASSFKPMGKNTGELFF. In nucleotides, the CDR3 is TGCGCCAGCAGCTTCAAACCCATGGGAAAGAACACCGGGGAGCTGTTTTTT.

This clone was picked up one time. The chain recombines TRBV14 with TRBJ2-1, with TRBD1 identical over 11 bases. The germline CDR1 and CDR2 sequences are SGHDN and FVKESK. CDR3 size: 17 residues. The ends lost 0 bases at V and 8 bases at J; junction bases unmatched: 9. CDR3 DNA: TGTGCCAGCAGCCAAGATTGGGGACAGGGGGACAGATATGAGCAGTTCTTC. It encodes CASSQDWGQGDRYEQFF.